This T cell receptor beta chain was captured by sequencing in a study of cytomegalovirus exposure and HLA in healthy donors. Both 60 Vbeta primers and 13 Jbeta primers went into the PCR. Profiling relied on immunoSEQ multiplex PCR, and the TCRdb table lists in-frame clones only, not all of them. This sample carries about 110,000 clones, 73% of them seen once, and the ten largest clones take around 8.1%. Germline values: CDR1 LGHNA, CDR2 YSLEER. V lost 5 bases and J lost 4, with 6 bases in between. This CDR3 has 11 residues. The sequence derives from a man aged 35-49 years in good health and CMV-seronegative. This chain uses TRBV4-3 with TRBJ2-7; a weak D match, TRBD2 (5 bases). The sequenced sample consisted of PBMCs. The DNA for the CDR3 is TGCGCCAGCAGCTCGGGGTACGAGCAGTACTTC. Amino acids: CASSSGYEQYF.